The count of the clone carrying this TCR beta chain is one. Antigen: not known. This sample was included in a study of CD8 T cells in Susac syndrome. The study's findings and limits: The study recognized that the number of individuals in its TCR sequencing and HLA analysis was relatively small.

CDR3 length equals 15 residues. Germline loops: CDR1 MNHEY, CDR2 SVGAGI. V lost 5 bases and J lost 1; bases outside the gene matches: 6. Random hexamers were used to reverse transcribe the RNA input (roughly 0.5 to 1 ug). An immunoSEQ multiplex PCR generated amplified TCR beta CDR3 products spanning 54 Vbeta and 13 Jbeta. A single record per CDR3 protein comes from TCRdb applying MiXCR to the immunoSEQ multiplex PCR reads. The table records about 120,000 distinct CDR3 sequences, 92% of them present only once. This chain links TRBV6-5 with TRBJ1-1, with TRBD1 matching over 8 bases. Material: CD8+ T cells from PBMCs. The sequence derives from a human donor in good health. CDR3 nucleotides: TGTGCCAGCAGTCGACAGGGGTTTGGGAACACTGAAGCTTTCTTT. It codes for CASSRQGFGNTEAFF.